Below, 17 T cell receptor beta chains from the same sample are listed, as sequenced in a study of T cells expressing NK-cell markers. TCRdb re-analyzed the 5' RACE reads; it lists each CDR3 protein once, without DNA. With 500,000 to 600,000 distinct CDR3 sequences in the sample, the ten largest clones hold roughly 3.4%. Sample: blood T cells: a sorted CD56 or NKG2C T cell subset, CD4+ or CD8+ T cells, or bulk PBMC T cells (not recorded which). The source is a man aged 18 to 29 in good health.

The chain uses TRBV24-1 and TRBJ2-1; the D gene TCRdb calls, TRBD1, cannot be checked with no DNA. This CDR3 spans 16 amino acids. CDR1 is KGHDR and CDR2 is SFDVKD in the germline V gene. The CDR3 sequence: CATSDTQGVGYNEQFF.

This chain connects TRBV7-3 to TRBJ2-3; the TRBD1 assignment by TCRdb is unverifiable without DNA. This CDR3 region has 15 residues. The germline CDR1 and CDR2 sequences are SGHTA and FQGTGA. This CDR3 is CASSFGQPGTDTQYF.

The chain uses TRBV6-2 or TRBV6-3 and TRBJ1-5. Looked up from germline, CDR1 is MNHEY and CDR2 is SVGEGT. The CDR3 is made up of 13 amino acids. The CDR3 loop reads CASSYQTLEPQHF.

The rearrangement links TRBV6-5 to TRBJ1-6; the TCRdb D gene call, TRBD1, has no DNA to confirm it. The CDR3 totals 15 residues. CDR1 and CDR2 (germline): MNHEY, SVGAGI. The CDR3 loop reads CASSYSGDSGSPLHF.

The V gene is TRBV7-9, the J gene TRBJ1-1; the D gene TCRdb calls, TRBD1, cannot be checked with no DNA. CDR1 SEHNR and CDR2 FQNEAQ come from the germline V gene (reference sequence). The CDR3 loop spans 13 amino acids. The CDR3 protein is CASSLEAAGTAFF.

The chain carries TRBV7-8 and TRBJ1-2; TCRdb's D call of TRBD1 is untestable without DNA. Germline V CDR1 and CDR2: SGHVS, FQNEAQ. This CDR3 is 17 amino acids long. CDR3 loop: CASSFGRIVSRVYGYTF.

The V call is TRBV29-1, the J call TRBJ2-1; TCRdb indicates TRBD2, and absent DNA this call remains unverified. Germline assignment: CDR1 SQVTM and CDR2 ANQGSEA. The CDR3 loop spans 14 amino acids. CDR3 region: CSVVGYAGGNEQFF.

The CDR3 region is CASSSEGGTYNEQFF. The V and J genes are TRBV12-3 or TRBV12-4 and TRBJ2-1; lacking DNA, the TRBD1 call made by TCRdb goes unchecked. This CDR3 spans 15 amino acids.

CDR3 loop: CASSPYGSGGPSYNEQFF. This rearrangement joins TRBV4-2 to TRBJ2-1; TCRdb reports TRBD2, a call that lacks DNA to check it against. Germline V gene lookup returns CDR1 LGHNA and CDR2 YNFKEQ. The CDR3 is 18 residues long.

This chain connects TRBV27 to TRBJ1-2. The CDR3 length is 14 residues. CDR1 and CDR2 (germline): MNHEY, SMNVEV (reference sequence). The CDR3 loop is CASSLSAQGYGYTF.

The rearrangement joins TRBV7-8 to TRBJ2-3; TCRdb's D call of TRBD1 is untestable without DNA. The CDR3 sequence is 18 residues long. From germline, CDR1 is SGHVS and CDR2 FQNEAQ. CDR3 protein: CASSLVAPKILAADTQYF.

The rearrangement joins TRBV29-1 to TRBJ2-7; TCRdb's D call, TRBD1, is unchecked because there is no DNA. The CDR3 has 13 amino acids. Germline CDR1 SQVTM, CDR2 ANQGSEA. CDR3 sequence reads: CSAPYAGSYEQYF.

The CDR3 reads CSATIVGTLPTDTQYF. J is TRBJ2-3 and V is TRBV20-1; TCRdb picks TRBD1, but there is no DNA to check that call. The CDR3 loop spans 16 amino acids. Germline V CDR1 and CDR2: DFQATT, SNEGSKA (reference sequence).

CDR3 loop: CASSALRGNEQFF. The chain uses TRBV7-9 and TRBJ2-1. Per germline, CDR1 SEHNR and CDR2 FQNEAQ (reference sequence). This CDR3 contains 13 residues.

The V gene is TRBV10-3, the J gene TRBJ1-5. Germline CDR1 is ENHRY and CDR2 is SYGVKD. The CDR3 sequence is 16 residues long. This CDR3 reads CAISESSGRGNQPQHF.

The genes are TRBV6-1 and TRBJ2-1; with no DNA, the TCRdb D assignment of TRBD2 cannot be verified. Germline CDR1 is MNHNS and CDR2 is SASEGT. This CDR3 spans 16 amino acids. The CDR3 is CASIRRHNYFNNEQFF.

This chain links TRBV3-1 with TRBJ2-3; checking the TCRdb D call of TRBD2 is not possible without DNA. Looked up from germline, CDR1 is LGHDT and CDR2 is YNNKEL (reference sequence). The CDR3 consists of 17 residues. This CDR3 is CASSQDWREDSTDTQYF.